This TCR beta chain was captured in a study of low-dose radiotherapy and immunotherapy resistance in tumors. The wider study: The fractionation for Cohort 1 was 0.5 Gy per fraction every 2 weeks, totaling 6.5 Gy. A daily 300 mg dose of oral aspirin was taken by patients for four cycles from cycle 1 day 1.

This clonotype occurred many times. TRAV- and TRBV-specific primers primed first-strand cDNA, covering alpha and beta chains. TCR amplification involved roughly 21 PCR cycles with a constant-region primer and V-primer adapter. Amplification of the isolated mRNA used in vitro transcription. TCRdb reprocessed the reads with MiXCR, giving one entry per CDR3 protein. Altogether tens of thousands of distinct CDR3 sequences are present, less than 20% being singletons, with the ten largest covering over 1.2%. Germline CDR1 is SEHNR and CDR2 is FQNEAQ (reference sequence). Trimming at V came to 3 bases and at J to 3 bases, leaving 5 bases not matched to a gene. CDR3 length: 16 residues. Noted time point: after trial treatment. Treatment: LDRT plus nivolumab, ipilimumab, low-dose cyclophosphamide and aspirin (RACIN trial). The presence of advanced solid tumors lacking tumor-infiltrating lymphocytes characterized eligible patients.

The source material was PBMCs, sampled after low-dose radiotherapy plus immunotherapy. The gene calls are TRBV7-9 and TRBJ2-3; TRBD2 matches at 11 bases. This receptor was identified in a male donor with prostate cancer. CDR3 bases: TGTGCCAGCAGCTTTAGCGGGAGGGCCGGGACAGATACGCAGTATTTT. Its translation: CASSFSGRAGTDTQYF. The entire variable domain, with the rest obtained from reference TRBV7-9 and TRBJ2-3, is as follows: DTGVSQNPRHKITKRGQNVTFRCDPISEHNRLYWYRQTLGQGPEFLTYFQNEAQLEKSRLLSDRFSAERPKGSFSTLEIQRTEQGDSAMYLCASSFSGRAGTDTQYFGPGTRLTVL.